The rows below give T cell receptor beta chains drawn from one sample of a study of PD-L1 blockade in urothelial cancer. Produced via immunoSEQ multiplex PCR; TCRdb's table is partial and in-frame only. This table holds 55,000 or so clones, 84% found once. Sample: PBMCs, taken around atezolizumab (anti-PD-L1) treatment. These receptor sequences come from a man aged 35-49 years with urothelial cancer. Each CDR3 is given with its conserved first and last residue. Fields, in order: J gene, D gene, V gene, clone size, CDR3 DNA, CDR3 protein. D genes are given only for firm matches. Clone size appears in some rows only: once, few, many, or a class for an expanded clone.

TRBJ1-1 - TRBV7-6 - TGTGCCAGCAGCTTAAATGATGGAGTAGACACTGAAGCTTTCTTT CASSLNDGVDTEAFF
TRBJ2-1 TRBD1 TRBV2 - TGTGCCTCCAAGGGACAGGGTGAGAATGAGCAGTTCTTC CASKGQGENEQFF
TRBJ2-2 TRBD2 TRBV5-4 few TGTGCCGGGGGACTAGCGGGAGTCACCGGGGAGCTGTTTTTT CAGGLAGVTGELFF
TRBJ2-7 TRBD2 TRBV29-1 - TGCAGCTACTCGGGGGGGGCCTACGAGCAGTACTTC CSYSGGAYEQYF
TRBJ1-2 - TRBV19 - TGTGCCAGTAGTATAGGTACCACAGGGTTGACTGGCTACACCTTC CASSIGTTGLTGYTF
TRBJ1-1 - TRBV7-9 - TGTGCCAGCCCGGGGGTTGGGGTGAACACTGAAGCTTTCTTT CASPGVGVNTEAFF
TRBJ1-1 - TRBV28 - TGTGCCAGCACCCTACGGGGGGCGGGCACTGAAGCTTTCTTT CASTLRGAGTEAFF
TRBJ2-5 - TRBV6-6 - TGTGCCAGCAGGGGCGGGAAGGGTGAGGAGACCCAGTACTTC CASRGGKGEETQYF
TRBJ2-3 TRBD2 TRBV5-1 - TGCGCCAGCAGCGGGGGACTAGCGGGAGCTACAGATACGCAGTATTTT CASSGGLAGATDTQYF
TRBJ2-2 TRBD2 TRBV30 - TGTGCCTGGAAAGGCGGGAGATCGAACACCGGGGAGCTGTTTTTT CAWKGGRSNTGELFF
TRBJ2-7 - TRBV5-4 - TGTGCCAGCAGCTTGGGGCAGGGCAGAAACGAGCAGTACTTC CASSLGQGRNEQYF
TRBJ2-4 - TRBV4-3 - TGCGCCAGCAGCCAAGATCGGGTATCGGTGGCCAAAAACATTCAGTACTTC CASSQDRVSVAKNIQYF
TRBJ1-6 - TRBV9 - TGTGCCAGCAGCTCCCACCGGGGGGCCGACTCCTATAATTCACCCCTCCACTTT CASSSHRGADSYNSPLHF
TRBJ1-1 - TRBV7-2 - TGTGCCAGCAGCTTATTGAGGGCGAACACTGAAGCTTTCTTT CASSLLRANTEAFF
TRBJ2-3 TRBD2 TRBV10-3 - TGTGCCATAGAGCGGGGTGGGAGCACAGATACGCAGTATTTT CAIERGGSTDTQYF
TRBJ1-1 - TRBV10-3 - TGTGCCATCAGTGGGCTACAGACGACCGTGAACACTGAAGCTTTCTTT CAISGLQTTVNTEAFF
TRBJ2-7 - TRBV20-1 few TGCAGTGCCCTGGGGGGCTACGAGCAGTACTTC CSALGGYEQYF
TRBJ2-3 TRBD1 TRBV6-4 once TGTGCCAGCAGTGACGGGACAGGGTCAGATACGCAGTATTTT CASSDGTGSDTQYF
TRBJ1-5 TRBD1 TRBV19 - TGTGCCAGTAGTGAGGGGGCGATTCGACAGCCCCAGCATTTT CASSEGAIRQPQHF
TRBJ1-2 - TRBV28 - TGTGCCAGCAGTTCCGGGACTGGGACCACTAACTATGGCTACACCTTC CASSSGTGTTNYGYTF
TRBJ2-1 TRBD1 TRBV9 few TGTGCCAGCAGCCCAAGGACAGGGCTCCTCGCCTACAATGAGCAGTTCTTC CASSPRTGLLAYNEQFF
TRBJ1-1 - TRBV28 once TGTGCCAGCTTCTGGAACACTGAAGCTTTCTTT CASFWNTEAFF
TRBJ2-1 - TRBV9 - TGTGCCAGCAGCGTATTTAGGGGAAATGAGCAGTTCTTC CASSVFRGNEQFF
TRBJ2-7 - TRBV12-5 - TGTGCTAGTGGTCCTCCTCACGAGCAGTACTTC CASGPPHEQYF
TRBJ1-1 - TRBV29-1 - TGCAGCGTTGCATTCCCGAACACTGAAGCTTTCTTT CSVAFPNTEAFF
TRBJ2-7 TRBD2 TRBV6-1 - TGTGCCAGCAGTGTGCGGCTAGCGGGAAGGTACGAGCAGTACTTC CASSVRLAGRYEQYF
TRBJ2-7 - TRBV10-1 few TGCGCCAGCCTAGAGGGCCTGCCTTTATACGAGCAGTACTTC CASLEGLPLYEQYF
TRBJ2-1 TRBD2 TRBV5-1 once TGCGCCAGCAGCTTGATGGGTAGCGGGAGGAACAATGAGCAGTTCTTC CASSLMGSGRNNEQFF
TRBJ1-5 - TRBV29-1 - TGCAGCCTTGCCGAGGAGGATCAGCCCCAGCATTTT CSLAEEDQPQHF
TRBJ2-7 - TRBV9 - TGTGCCAGCAGCGTAGCGGCGACTCGCGTCGCGACCTACGAGCAGTACTTC CASSVAATRVATYEQYF
TRBJ2-1 - TRBV28 - TGTGCCAGCAGTCGCCAGGGCGGTGAGCAGTTCTTC CASSRQGGEQFF
TRBJ1-2 TRBD1 TRBV27 - TGTGCCAGCAGTTTATCACCCCAACAGGGGATCGGCTACACCTTC CASSLSPQQGIGYTF
TRBJ2-7 - TRBV7-2 - TGTGCCAGCAGGGACCGAGGGGGATTCTACGAGCAGTACTTC CASRDRGGFYEQYF
TRBJ2-7 TRBD1 TRBV30 - TGTGCCTGGAGTCTCGGACAGGGACGTTACGAGCAGTACTTC CAWSLGQGRYEQYF
TRBJ1-2 - TRBV29-1 - TGCAGCGTTGGAGGGGGGGCTGGCTACACCTTC CSVGGGAGYTF
TRBJ1-2 - TRBV30 few TGTGCCTGGAGTGGGGGAACAGGAGCGAGCTATGGCTACACCTTC CAWSGGTGASYGYTF
TRBJ2-2 TRBD1 TRBV4-1 - TGCGCCAGCAGCTCTGAACAGGGGGTCGGGGAGCTGTTTTTT CASSSEQGVGELFF
TRBJ2-7 - TRBV2 - TGTGCCAGCCGAGGGACATTCTACTACGAGCAGTACTTC CASRGTFYYEQYF
TRBJ1-4 - TRBV2 few TGTGCCAGCACCCCCAGGGCTGCAACTAATGAAAAACTGTTTTTT CASTPRAATNEKLFF
TRBJ1-1 - TRBV9 few TGTGCCAGCAGCGTAGGTCCGGACACTGAAGCTTTCTTT CASSVGPDTEAFF
TRBJ1-5 TRBD1 TRBV28 - TGTGCCAGCAGTTCAGGACAGGGACGCAATCAGCCCCAGCATTTT CASSSGQGRNQPQHF
TRBJ2-3 - TRBV7-2 - TGTGCCAGCAGCTTGCGGGTCCCTCCCACAGATACGCAGTATTTT CASSLRVPPTDTQYF
TRBJ2-7 TRBD2 TRBV7-6 - TGTGCCAGCGGACCCCTAGCGGATCCGATGGGGGTGCAGTACTTC CASGPLADPMGVQYF
TRBJ1-3 TRBD1 TRBV19 - TGTGCCAGTAGTATCGACAGGGGACCTCAAAACACCATATATTTT CASSIDRGPQNTIYF